A single sample gave rise to the 5 T cell receptor beta chains below, sequenced in a study of blood T cell repertoires in COVID-19 (dated by TCRdb to the early 2020s). Preparation of the library involved the immunoSEQ multiplex PCR assay. TCRdb limited this immuneACCESS table to in-frame rearrangements with V and J called. A share of clones is missing; checked studies link under half to unresolved V genes, and the rest is unexplained. This sample is represented by approximately 260,000 clones; roughly 80% of them were singletons. The ten largest clones add up to over 7.5% of the sample. The sample was peripheral blood. These receptors were obtained from a woman over 75 with acute or convalescent COVID-19.

This clone occurred once. The chain carries TRBV6-5 and TRBJ2-2, with 9 bases aligning to TRBD1. The CDR3 length is 16 residues. The V gene's germline CDR1 is MNHEY and CDR2 SVGAGI. J gave up 5 bases and V 4 bases, and 8 bases lay outside the gene matches. The CDR3 DNA sequence: TGTGCCAGCAGTTCCCTGATAGGGACAGGGACCGGGGAGCTGTTTTTT. Its translation is CASSSLIGTGTGELFF.

The V gene is TRBV3-1 (or the pseudogene TRBV3-2), the J gene TRBJ1-1; a weak D match, TRBD1 (6 bases). V lost 3 bases, J lost 3 bases, and 11 bases lay in between. Germline CDR1 LGHDT, CDR2 YNNKEL (reference sequence). The CDR3 is 14 amino acids. The CDR3 DNA is TGTGCCAGCAGCCAGGGGGCGGCTTACACTGAAGCTTTCTTT. It translates to CASSQGAAYTEAFF.

In its sample, this clone was seen a few times. The chain couples TRBV7-9 to TRBJ1-5; 8 nucleotides match TRBD1. V gave up 5 bases and J gave up 4 bases; unmatched junction bases: 4. Germline loops: CDR1 SEHNR, CDR2 FQNEAQ (reference sequence). The CDR3 covers 14 residues. The CDR3 DNA reads TGTGCCAGCAGCCGTACAGGGGGTAATCAGCCCCAGCATTTT. Its translation: CASSRTGGNQPQHF. Variable domain in full (rest from reference TRBV7-9 and TRBJ1-5): DTGVSQNPRHKITKRGQNVTFRCDPISEHNRLYWYRQTLGQGPEFLTYFQNEAQLEKSRLLSDRFSAERPKGSFSTLEIQRTEQGDSAMYLCASSRTGGNQPQHFGDGTRLSIL.

This chain joins TRBV5-8 and TRBJ1-5; 11 nucleotides match TRBD1. Germline V gene data show CDR1 as SGHTS and CDR2 as YDEGEE. The V and J ends lost 2 bases and 9 bases, in that order; junction bases with no gene match: 7. CDR3 length equals 15 residues. The CDR3 spells CASSFHGTGGMPQHF. The DNA for the CDR3 is TGTGCCAGCAGCTTTCACGGGACAGGGGGGATGCCCCAGCATTTT.

This clone was observed a few times. The DNA of the CDR3 is TGCGCCAGCAGCCCGGAGGAGGGGCCAAGTGAAAAACTGTTTTTT. Amino acid sequence: CASSPEEGPSEKLFF. V is TRBV5-1 and J is TRBJ1-4; TRBD1 might be the D (5 bases). The V end was cut by 4 bases, the J end by 7 bases, with 17 bases between. Germline lookup yields CDR1 SGHRS and CDR2 YFSETQ. The CDR3 sequence is 15 residues long.